This T cell receptor beta chain appears in the sequencing data of a study of shared clonotypes between healthy human individuals (dated by TCRdb to between 2020 and 2021). With regard to the full study: Two women and a few men aged 18 to 49 years were included in the cohort. Different laboratories and diverse techniques were used to prepare libraries and sequence TCR repertoires, to increase sequencing depth and limit assay-specific biases. The study deeply sequenced blood TCR repertoires of five healthy adults to estimate repertoire size and the extent of clonotype sharing between individuals. Per donor, three plates each were used for CD4 naive and CD4 memory, two for CD8 naive, and one for CD8 memory. Per donor, leukapheresis produced somewhere between about 0.9 and 9 billion PBMCs. Study-wide conclusions, independent of this receptor: Sharing across a handful of donors was observed for roughly 5.4% of naive CD4, less than 4% of naive CD8, 2.3% of memory CD4, and about 0.38% of memory CD8 clonotypes. Naive subsets generally had larger estimated clonotype richness than memory subsets did. Sampling was limited to blood, and TCR repertoires in tissue likely differ from TCR repertoires in blood. Compared with non-shared clonotypes, clonotypes shared by all four sorted-subset donors had higher generation probabilities. Pairwise subsampling indicated that sequencing depth was expected to affect the degree of clonotype sharing among donors. Incomplete sequencing was indicated by rarefaction of sorted-subset datasets, despite the large sequencing depth. Because the study included only a small number of donors, the genetic and exposure-history diversity represented was limited.

The donors were healthy, HIV-negative adults with no recently reported acute infections or vaccinations. Only Caucasian adults living in Nashville, Tennessee, USA were represented among the donors. Magnetic negative selection was used to enrich CD4+ T cells, after which naive cells were positively selected on CD45RA and the negative fraction became the memory subset. After blood collection by leukapheresis, PBMCs were isolated using Ficoll-Histopaque density gradient centrifugation and then cryopreserved in the vapor phase of liquid nitrogen. Analytical flow cytometry was used to check the purity and quantity of each magnetically sorted T cell population. Genomic DNA was isolated from each sorted fraction and quantified by UV absorbance on a Nanodrop 2000c. In the case of this clone: It lacks a known antigen. No base qualities exist here, and no much larger clone lies one base off it.

TCR CDR3 regions were amplified from genomic DNA by multiplex PCR using the deep immunoSEQ assay. Extracted genomic DNA from each cell subset was distributed evenly across all wells of several immunoSEQ 96-well plates, and each plate was treated as a replicate. For sorted subsets, each replicate PCR was loaded with approximately 200 ng genomic DNA, equivalent to 30,000 or so T cell genomes. Purified libraries were measured with a Qubit 3.0 fluorometer, size-checked on a Bioanalyzer 2100, and measured again with the KAPA Library Quantification kit. Every immunoSEQ 96-well plate was sequenced on a separate single-read 150-cycle Illumina NextSeq 550 flow cell. The paper's processing steps were these. Because only junctional sequences without quality scores were contained in the immunoSEQ output, filtering matching that applied to full-length reads could not be performed. Sequences were annotated with PyIR, a Python wrapper for IgBLAST v1.9, and V/J genes and CDR3 were assigned using IMGT germline references. Reads with weak V/J assignments (E-value above 1e-6), missing CDR3, stop codons, out-of-frame junctions, or ambiguous translated residues were removed. V3J clonotypes were defined as sequences sharing the same inferred V gene, J gene, and CDR3 amino acid sequence. To compute the percentage overlap between repertoires, the number of shared unique clonotypes was divided by the size of the smaller repertoire. Repertoire richness was assessed with RTK rarefaction, the Chao1 estimator, and Recon v2.1 estimates of unobserved clonotypes. Generation probabilities were computed with OLGA for all TCRbeta clonotypes obtained by the gDNA method from a few donors. TCRdb re-hosts the immuneACCESS table, in-frame sequences only. Its copies lack some clones; in the studies checked, an unresolved V gene accounts for under half of them, and the cause for the rest is not known. Clone size and V and J calls were adopted from that table, with D and trimming inferred from the DNA. Across this sample there are 2 million to 3 million clones, with approximately 94% seen only once. Approximately 0.36% of the sample comes from the top ten.

Sequencing was performed on naive CD4+ T cells from PBMCs. In light of the paper, this sample's cell subset or site label describes: CD45RA+ positively selected. The clonotype originates from a man aged 18 to 30 in good health. Some clones in this sample may be carry-over from other donors' samples.

In nucleotides, the sequence is TGTGCCAGCAGCCAAGGTCCCGGGACTAGCGGGACTTACAATGAGCAGTTCTTC. This encodes CASSQGPGTSGTYNEQFF. Rearrangement joined TRBV4-2 to TRBJ2-1, with TRBD2 identical over 13 junction bases. Including the terminal cysteine and phenylalanine, the CDR3 comprises 18 residues. The entry retains the CDR3 DNA only, 54 bases that are in frame from base 1. Trimmed from V: 1 base; trimmed from J: 4 bases; junction bases lacking a gene match: 7. As encoded in the germline V gene, CDR1 is LGHNA while CDR2 is YNFKEQ.